What follows are 25 T cell receptor beta chains derived from one specimen sequenced in a study of cytomegalovirus exposure and HLA in healthy donors. Amplification used 60 Vbeta primers and 13 Jbeta primers. Some clones are missing from TCRdb's copy, which holds only in-frame ones; the method was immunoSEQ multiplex PCR. This table holds tens of thousands of clones, about 70% found once. The sample consisted of PBMCs. These receptors all stem from a male donor in good health and CMV-seropositive.

J is TRBJ2-7 and V is TRBV29-1; D might be TRBD1 (5 bases). CDR3 length: 14 amino acids. Germline CDR1 and CDR2: SQVTM and ANQGSEA. Trimming left V 5 bases short and J 0 bases short, with 14 bases between. This chain's CDR3 is CSVKVAGISYEQYF. Written as DNA, the CDR3 is TGCAGCGTTAAGGTAGCAGGGATCTCCTACGAGCAGTACTTC.

The V gene is TRBV7-9, the J gene TRBJ1-2; D remains unclear. The CDR3 runs 13 residues. CDR1 is SEHNR, CDR2 FQNEAQ, per germline (reference sequence). V shed 1 base and J shed 3 bases, with 6 bases lying between them. The CDR3 bases are TGTGCCAGCAGCTTAGACAGTTACTATGGCTACACCTTC. It specifies CASSLDSYYGYTF.

This clone was observed a handful of times. The rearrangement joins TRBV10-3 to TRBJ1-1; D gene uncertain. The V and J ends lost 10 bases and 1 base respectively, with 10 bases between them. The CDR3 totals 12 residues. The germline CDR1 and CDR2 sequences are ENHRY and SYGVKD. For the CDR3, the DNA is TGTGCCACCTCGGGGAGGAACACTGAAGCTTTCTTT. This gives the protein CATSGRNTEAFF.

The chain employs TRBV18 and TRBJ2-1; 12 bases are a match to TRBD2. From germline, CDR1 is KGHSH and CDR2 LQKENI. V shed 4 bases and J 4 bases; nucleotides not matched to a gene: 2. The CDR3 covers 15 residues. CDR3 sequence reads: CASSRTSGGYNEQFF. The CDR3 DNA is TGTGCCAGCTCACGTACTAGCGGGGGGTACAATGAGCAGTTCTTC.

The chain has TRBV6-5 and TRBJ2-3; TRBD2 is a possible D gene (6 bases). This CDR3 is built from 14 residues. Germline loops: CDR1 MNHEY, CDR2 SVGAGI. Trimming left V 8 bases short and J 4 bases short, with 16 bases between. This chain's CDR3 is CASRLEGRADTQYF. Written as DNA, the CDR3 is TGTGCCAGCCGCCTGGAGGGCCGCGCAGATACGCAGTATTTT.

This chain connects TRBV4-1 to TRBJ2-1; 10 bases fit TRBD2. CDR1 is MGHRA and CDR2 is YSYEKL in the germline V gene. This CDR3 is built from 17 residues. The J segment lost 4 bases and the V segment lost 0 bases, leaving 6 bases of the junction unmatched. The CDR3 sequence is CASSQDPAGGQYNEQFF. CDR3 nucleotides: TGCGCCAGCAGCCAAGATCCAGCGGGAGGGCAATACAATGAGCAGTTCTTC.

The V gene is TRBV18, the J gene TRBJ1-6; D is uncertain. Germline V CDR1 and CDR2: KGHSH, LQKENI. Trimming stripped 8 bases from V and 6 bases from J, with 14 bases between. The CDR3 spans 14 residues. CDR3 nucleotides: TGTGCCAGCCCTTATGCCACTCGTAATTCACCCCTCCACTTT. Protein sequence: CASPYATRNSPLHF.

The chain joins TRBV5-4 to TRBJ2-7; 10 bases agree with TRBD2. The CDR3 totals 15 residues. Trimming at V came to 5 bases and at J to 2 bases, leaving 7 bases not matched to a gene. CDR1 is SGHNT and CDR2 is YYREEE in the germline V gene (reference sequence). CDR3 sequence reads: CASSSVAGGPYEQYF. The CDR3 bases are TGTGCCAGCAGTTCCGTAGCGGGAGGACCCTACGAGCAGTACTTC. Full variable domain (remainder filled in from reference TRBV5-4 and TRBJ2-7): ETGVTQSPTHLIKTRGQQVTLRCSSQSGHNTVSWYQQALGQGPQFIFQYYREEENGRGNFPPRFSGLQFPNYSSELNVNALELDDSALYLCASSSVAGGPYEQYFGPGTRLTVT.

This chain links TRBV6-6 with TRBJ2-6, with D possibly being TRBD2 (5 bases). The CDR3 contains 14 residues. Between the trimmed V and J ends, which lost 6 bases and 2 bases, there was a span of 8 bases. Germline V gene sequence: CDR1 MNHNY, CDR2 SVGAGI (reference sequence). The CDR3 reads CASSSRAGANVLTF. Written as DNA, the CDR3 is TGTGCCAGCAGCTCGAGGGCTGGGGCCAACGTCCTGACTTTC.

This clone was found a few times. The gene calls are TRBV19 and TRBJ2-2, with 13 bases matching TRBD2. The trim removed 4 bases at V and 8 bases at J, leaving 10 bases unmatched. The CDR3 sequence is 17 residues long. Germline lookup yields CDR1 LNHDA and CDR2 SQIVND (reference sequence). The CDR3 spells CASSNPRTSGRPGELFF. Written as DNA, the CDR3 is TGTGCCAGTAGTAACCCGCGGACTAGCGGGAGACCGGGGGAGCTGTTTTTT.

The V call is TRBV15, the J call TRBJ1-4; 9 bases line up with TRBD1. V lost 9 bases to trimming and J lost 7 bases; unmatched junction nucleotides: 3. The CDR3 is 12 residues long. Germline CDR1 is LNHNV and CDR2 is YYDKDF (reference sequence). CDR3 nucleotides: TGTGCCACTCGACAGGGGGGTGAAAAACTGTTTTTT. Its translation: CATRQGGEKLFF.

For the CDR3, the DNA is TGTGCCAGCAGCCCCTGGGAAGGGGTGGAGACCCAGTACTTC. Amino acids: CASSPWEGVETQYF. V is TRBV9 and J is TRBJ2-5, with a possible D match to TRBD1 (5 bases). There are 14 residues in the CDR3. The V gene's germline CDR1 is SGDLS and CDR2 YYNGEE. The V and J ends lost 4 bases and 5 bases respectively, with 15 bases between them.

The chain joins TRBV27 to TRBJ2-1, with D uncertain. The CDR3 covers 21 residues. V lost 6 bases, J lost 0 bases, and 30 bases lay in between. Germline CDR1 is MNHEY and CDR2 is SMNVEV (reference sequence). CDR3: CASSLTPLLGFSRSSYNEQFF. DNA of the CDR3: TGTGCCAGCAGCCTCACCCCACTACTTGGGTTTTCCCGGAGCTCCTACAATGAGCAGTTCTTC.

The V gene is TRBV27, the J gene TRBJ2-1; TRBD2 aligns across 7 bases. J gave up 0 bases and V 7 bases, and 0 bases lay outside the gene matches. CDR3 size: 13 residues. Germline assignment: CDR1 MNHEY and CDR2 SMNVEV (reference sequence). Here the CDR3 reads CASKRDSYNEQFF. The CDR3 DNA reads as TGTGCCAGCAAGCGGGACTCCTACAATGAGCAGTTCTTC.

This chain uses TRBV19 with TRBJ1-5, with unresolved D. With 3 bases removed from V and 7 bases from J, the gap between germline ends came to 10 bases. The CDR3 is 13 amino acids. From germline, CDR1 is LNHDA and CDR2 SQIVND (reference sequence). This chain's CDR3 is CASSMKPGQPQHF. The CDR3 nucleotides read TGTGCCAGTAGTATGAAGCCGGGGCAGCCCCAGCATTTT.

The genes are TRBV30 and TRBJ1-5; tentative D call: TRBD1 (5 bases). The CDR3 loop spans 17 amino acids. Trimming pared 2 bases from V and 1 base from J, leaving 18 bases between. From germline, CDR1 is GTSNPN and CDR2 SVGIG (reference sequence). The CDR3 sequence: CAWSYPGGGVSNQPQHF. The DNA of the CDR3 is TGTGCCTGGAGTTATCCCGGGGGGGGAGTAAGCAATCAGCCCCAGCATTTT.

The chain carries TRBV27 and TRBJ2-1; possible D gene TRBD1, 6 bases. The germline gives CDR1 MNHEY, CDR2 SMNVEV (reference sequence). V dropped 5 bases and J dropped 1 base, with 12 bases sitting between them. The CDR3 has 15 amino acids. CDR3 sequence reads: CASSQQGASYNEQFF. CDR3 sequence (DNA): TGTGCCAGCAGTCAACAGGGCGCTTCCTACAATGAGCAGTTCTTC.

J is TRBJ2-7 and V is TRBV19; D ambiguous. V lost 5 bases and J lost 0, with 14 bases in between. There are 15 residues in the CDR3. The V gene's germline CDR1 is LNHDA and CDR2 SQIVND (reference sequence). CDR3: CASSWALYSSYEQYF. In nucleotides, the CDR3 is TGTGCCAGTAGTTGGGCCCTCTATTCCTCCTACGAGCAGTACTTC.

The chain uses TRBV14 and TRBJ2-7, with a tentative D call TRBD2 (5 bases). Germline values: CDR1 SGHDN, CDR2 FVKESK. Deletions cut 4 bases from V and 0 bases from J, with 13 bases between. The CDR3 contains 15 residues. In nucleotides, the CDR3 is TGTGCCAGCAGCCGGGCCGGGAAACCCTCCTACGAGCAGTACTTC. This encodes CASSRAGKPSYEQYF.

The chain is built from TRBV19 and TRBJ2-3; 9 nucleotides agree with TRBD1. J gave up 3 bases and V 4 bases, and 5 bases lay outside the gene matches. The CDR3 contains 15 residues. CDR1 is LNHDA and CDR2 is SQIVND in the germline V gene (reference sequence). CDR3 sequence reads: CASSKNRGLTDTQYF. CDR3 sequence (DNA): TGTGCCAGTAGTAAAAACAGGGGGCTTACAGATACGCAGTATTTT.

The chain employs TRBV11-2 and TRBJ2-3; D not resolved. CDR3 length equals 13 residues. Germline V gene sequence: CDR1 SGHAT, CDR2 FQNNGV. V lost 5 bases, J lost 5 bases, and 11 bases lay in between. The CDR3 loop reads CASSVTQRDTQYF. CDR3 DNA sequence: TGTGCCAGCAGCGTAACACAGAGAGATACGCAGTATTTT.

The V gene is TRBV7-9, the J gene TRBJ2-3, with TRBD2 as a possible D gene (6 bases). Germline values: CDR1 SEHNR, CDR2 FQNEAQ (reference sequence). V lost 2 bases, J lost 2 bases, and 17 bases lay in between. The CDR3 consists of 17 residues. The CDR3 region has the DNA TGTGCCAGCAGCTTACCCTCCGGGGGTCCCTCCACAGATACGCAGTATTTT. Translated: CASSLPSGGPSTDTQYF.

Here the CDR3 reads CAWTGGWSPLHF. CDR3 nucleotide sequence: TGTGCCTGGACAGGGGGCTGGTCACCCCTCCACTTT. V gene TRBV30 combines with J gene TRBJ1-6; TRBD1 matches 8 bases. From germline, CDR1 is GTSNPN and CDR2 SVGIG (reference sequence). This CDR3 spans 12 amino acids. V lost 4 bases and J lost 10; bases outside the gene matches: 3. Using reference TRBV30 and TRBJ1-6 for the parts outside the CDR3, the full variable domain is SQTIHQWPATLVQPVGSPLSLECTVEGTSNPNLYWYRQAAGRGLQLLFYSVGIGQISSEVPQNLSASRPQDRQFILSSKKLLLSDSGFYLCAWTGGWSPLHFGNGTRLTVT.

This rearrangement joins TRBV11-2 to TRBJ2-7; 7 bases are shared with TRBD1. V lost 8 bases to trimming and J lost 1 base; unmatched junction nucleotides: 5. Germline V gene sequence: CDR1 SGHAT, CDR2 FQNNGV. This CDR3 is built from 13 residues. The CDR3 nucleotides are TGTGCCAGCGGTTGGGACAGATCCTACGAGCAGTACTTC. Protein product: CASGWDRSYEQYF.

This clone was picked up a small number of times. The rearrangement uses TRBV7-6 and TRBJ2-7; 7 nucleotides line up with TRBD2. Germline-derived CDR1 and CDR2 are SGHVS and FNYEAQ. Losses at the gene ends were 3 bases for V and 4 bases for J; bases not matched to a gene: 9. The CDR3 is 15 amino acids. DNA for the CDR3: TGTGCCAGCAGCTTGGAGGTTGGGAGGGCTTACGAGCAGTACTTC. It translates to CASSLEVGRAYEQYF. Full variable domain (missing parts from reference TRBV7-6 and TRBJ2-7): GAGVSQSPRYKVTKRGQDVALRCDPISGHVSLYWYRQALGQGPEFLTYFNYEAQQDKSGLPNDRFSAERPEGSISTLTIQRTEQRDSAMYRCASSLEVGRAYEQYFGPGTRLTVT.